One sample yielded the 27 T cell receptor beta chains listed below, sequenced in a study of blood T cell repertoires in COVID-19. This table comes from immunoSEQ multiplex PCR, and its TCRdb copy is limited to in-frame clones, with some not included. The table lists some 170,000 clones, 85% to 95% of them singletons, with just under 2% in the top ten. The sample was peripheral blood. All receptors come from an older woman with COVID-19, enrolled during active disease.

The table lists this clone with a count of one. CDR3 amino acids: CASSQGSYNEQFF. CDR3 nucleotide sequence: TGTGCCAGCAGCCAGGGCTCCTACAATGAGCAGTTCTTC. The chain links TRBV9 to TRBJ2-1; D is perhaps TRBD1 (5 bases). From germline, CDR1 is SGDLS and CDR2 YYNGEE. Trimming took 4 bases from V and 0 from J, leaving 5 bases between them. The CDR3 has 13 residues. The variable domain in full, completed from reference TRBV9 and TRBJ2-1, reads DSGVTQTPKHLITATGQRVTLRCSPRSGDLSVYWYQQSLDQGLQFLIQYYNGEERAKGNILERFSAQQFPDLHSELNLSSLELGDSALYFCASSQGSYNEQFFGPGTRLTVL.

The chain uses TRBV7-2 and TRBJ2-3; 10 bases align to TRBD2. This CDR3 contains 18 residues. Germline CDR1 SGHTA, CDR2 FQGNSA. The trim removed 4 bases at V and 7 bases at J, leaving 17 bases unmatched. CDR3 bases: TGTGCCAGCAGCTCAACGCCTGGGCTAGCGGGGGTTTCATATACGCAGTATTTT. It translates to CASSSTPGLAGVSYTQYF.

This chain links TRBV5-1 with TRBJ1-1; perhaps TRBD1 as D (6 bases). CDR1 is SGHRS and CDR2 is YFSETQ in the germline V gene. Trimming left V 2 bases short and J 6 bases short, with 14 bases between. The CDR3 has 14 amino acids. The CDR3 sequence: CASSFTGNSAEAFF. CDR3 DNA sequence: TGCGCCAGCAGCTTTACAGGGAATAGCGCTGAAGCTTTCTTT.

The gene calls are TRBV19 and TRBJ1-6; possible D gene TRBD1, 6 bases. The CDR3 length is 17 residues. The V and J ends lost 7 bases and 7 bases respectively, with 23 bases between them. CDR1 LNHDA and CDR2 SQIVND come from the germline V gene (reference sequence). The CDR3 spells CASTPGTPEQGNSPLHF. As DNA, the CDR3 is TGTGCCAGTACCCCCGGGACCCCTGAACAGGGCAATTCACCCCTCCACTTT.

The chain links TRBV9 to TRBJ1-1; D call uncertain. This CDR3 is built from 15 residues. Deletions cut 1 base from V and 0 bases from J, with 10 bases between. Germline V gene lookup returns CDR1 SGDLS and CDR2 YYNGEE. DNA for the CDR3: TGTGCCAGCAGCGTACTGGGAGTAATGAACACTGAAGCTTTCTTT. This sequence encodes CASSVLGVMNTEAFF. The complete variable domain, with remaining parts taken from reference TRBV9 and TRBJ1-1, reads DSGVTQTPKHLITATGQRVTLRCSPRSGDLSVYWYQQSLDQGLQFLIQYYNGEERAKGNILERFSAQQFPDLHSELNLSSLELGDSALYFCASSVLGVMNTEAFFGQGTRLTVV.

The CDR3 sequence is CASSTSTGQGGRSSYNEQFF. CDR3 coding DNA: TGTGCCAGCAGTACATCCACGGGACAGGGAGGACGAAGCTCCTACAATGAGCAGTTCTTC. The rearrangement uses TRBV6-2 or TRBV6-3 and TRBJ2-1; 9 nucleotides agree with TRBD1. Germline assignment: CDR1 MNHEY and CDR2 SVGEGT. The CDR3 sequence is 20 residues long. J was trimmed by 0 bases and V by 5 bases; bases with no gene match: 17.

The chain joins TRBV29-1 to TRBJ1-4, with 10 nucleotides matching TRBD1. The CDR3 extends over 14 amino acids. V gave up 5 bases and J gave up 7 bases; unmatched junction bases: 7. Looked up from germline, CDR1 is SQVTM and CDR2 is ANQGSEA. The CDR3 DNA reads as TGCAGCGTTAGGCCGGGACAGGGGAGTGAAAAACTGTTTTTT. As protein: CSVRPGQGSEKLFF.

This chain joins TRBV5-4 and TRBJ1-2; D may be TRBD1 (5 bases). This CDR3 has 16 residues. Germline values: CDR1 SGHNT, CDR2 YYREEE (reference sequence). The V gene lost 0 bases and the J gene lost 2 bases, with 14 bases spanning the gap. The CDR3 loop reads CASSLAGGSRNYGYTF. The CDR3 nucleotides are TGTGCCAGCAGCTTGGCCGGGGGAAGCCGGAACTATGGCTACACCTTC.

Written as DNA, the CDR3 is TGTGCCAGCAGCTTAGGCGTTGGGAGTAACTATGGCTACACCTTC. It is translated as CASSLGVGSNYGYTF. The chain carries TRBV7-2 and TRBJ1-2; D unresolved. V lost 1 base and J lost 1, with 10 bases in between. The CDR3 is 15 residues long. Germline assignment: CDR1 SGHTA and CDR2 FQGNSA.

V gene TRBV28 combines with J gene TRBJ2-4; TRBD1 aligns across 8 bases. The trim removed 6 bases at V and 2 bases at J, leaving 9 bases unmatched. The CDR3 is 16 amino acids. Germline V gene lookup returns CDR1 MDHEN and CDR2 SYDVKM. For the CDR3, the DNA is TGTGCCAGCAGACCCGCGGACAGGGTGACCAAAAACATTCAGTACTTC. Translated: CASRPADRVTKNIQYF.

V and J are TRBV11-2 and TRBJ1-2, with D perhaps matching TRBD1 (5 bases). The germline CDR1 and CDR2 sequences are SGHAT and FQNNGV. CDR3 size: 15 residues. Trimming removed 2 bases from V and 4 bases from J, with 14 bases in between. The CDR3 sequence: CASSLRGTQGYGYTF. The DNA for the CDR3 is TGTGCCAGCAGCTTAAGAGGAACTCAGGGCTATGGCTACACCTTC.

The chain uses TRBV20-1 and TRBJ1-3; the D is unclear. This CDR3 has 13 amino acids. V lost 3 bases and J 2 bases, leaving 8 bases between the germline ends. Germline-derived CDR1 and CDR2 are DFQATT and SNEGSKA (reference sequence). This chain's CDR3 is CSASAFAGNTIYF. The CDR3 DNA is TGCAGTGCTAGTGCGTTTGCTGGAAACACCATATATTTT.

The genes are TRBV4-2 and TRBJ2-3, with D tentatively TRBD2 (6 bases). The CDR3 extends over 15 amino acids. Germline CDR1 LGHNA, CDR2 YNFKEQ. V lost 0 bases to trimming and J lost 3 bases, with 10 bases between them. CDR3 residues: CASSQDGGRTDTQYF. DNA for the CDR3: TGTGCCAGCAGCCAAGATGGAGGGAGGACAGATACGCAGTATTTT.

The genes are TRBV7-9 and TRBJ2-1, with 9 bases aligning to TRBD1. Germline V gene sequence: CDR1 SEHNR, CDR2 FQNEAQ (reference sequence). The CDR3 length is 12 residues. J gave up 7 bases and V 5 bases, and 0 bases lay outside the gene matches. CDR3 in amino acids: CASSGTGNEQFF. CDR3 nucleotide sequence: TGTGCCAGCAGCGGGACAGGGAATGAGCAGTTCTTC.

A few counts support this clone. V is TRBV4-3 and J is TRBJ2-6, with D unresolved. This CDR3 region has 16 residues. Deletions cut 0 bases from V and 0 bases from J, with 6 bases between. Germline loops: CDR1 LGHNA, CDR2 YSLEER. The CDR3 region has the DNA TGCGCCAGCAGCCAAGATGGGCGCTCTGGGGCCAACGTCCTGACTTTC. As protein: CASSQDGRSGANVLTF.

The chain couples TRBV7-8 to TRBJ1-3; no definite D call. V was shortened by 0 bases and J by 2 bases, with 11 bases between the two germline ends. The CDR3 has 16 amino acids. The germline V gene has CDR1 SGHVS and CDR2 FQNEAQ. CDR3 region: CASSLASWSTGNTIYF. The CDR3 coding sequence is TGTGCCAGCAGCTTAGCGTCATGGTCTACTGGAAACACCATATATTTT.

V gene TRBV2 combines with J gene TRBJ2-1; TRBD1 agrees at 8 bases. Germline lookup yields CDR1 SNHLY and CDR2 FYNNEI. Trimming cost V 9 bases and J 7 bases; bases outside gene matches: 8. The CDR3 has 13 amino acids. CDR3 sequence reads: CAREGTGNNEQFF. The CDR3 nucleotides read TGTGCCAGGGAAGGGACAGGCAATAATGAGCAGTTCTTC.

The genes are TRBV5-4 and TRBJ2-7, with TRBD1 identical over 8 bases. This CDR3 has 13 residues. J was trimmed by 3 bases and V by 5 bases; bases with no gene match: 4. Germline CDR1 SGHNT, CDR2 YYREEE (reference sequence). CDR3 DNA sequence: TGTGCCAGCAGTATGACAGGGGACTACGAGCAGTACTTC. It specifies CASSMTGDYEQYF.

The chain has TRBV11-1 and TRBJ1-5; D remains ambiguous. V was pared by 10 bases and J by 0 bases, with 16 bases between. The CDR3 totals 15 residues. Germline-derived CDR1 and CDR2 are SGHAT and FQDESV (reference sequence). The chain's CDR3 is CATLPSAHSNQPQHF. Written as DNA, the CDR3 is TGTGCCACCCTACCCAGCGCTCATAGCAATCAGCCCCAGCATTTT.

This clone was observed a single time. The V call is TRBV30, the J call TRBJ1-2; D is uncertain. The germline V and J ends were trimmed by 2 bases and 3 bases, with 7 bases remaining between them. Germline-derived CDR1 and CDR2 are GTSNPN and SVGIG (reference sequence). The CDR3 contains 12 residues. DNA of the CDR3: TGTGCCTGGAGTCTAAGCGACTATGGCTACACCTTC. Translated: CAWSLSDYGYTF.

This rearrangement joins TRBV10-3 to TRBJ1-1; weak D call: TRBD1 (6 bases). Trimming stripped 11 bases from V and 3 bases from J, with 16 bases between. The CDR3 consists of 13 residues. The germline V gene encodes CDR1 ENHRY and CDR2 SYGVKD. CDR3 loop: CAAAGAVDTEAFF. CDR3 in DNA: TGTGCCGCCGCGGGGGCGGTGGACACTGAAGCTTTCTTT.

This chain joins TRBV10-2 and TRBJ1-1, with D possibly TRBD1 on 5 matching bases. The V gene's germline CDR1 is WSHSY and CDR2 SAAADI. This CDR3 comprises 14 residues. The V gene lost 7 bases and the J gene lost 5 bases, with 17 bases spanning the gap. The CDR3 nucleotides read TGCGCCAGCACCCTCCCGGGGGGGGTGACTGAAGCTTTCTTT. Its translation is CASTLPGGVTEAFF.

Here the CDR3 reads CASSPTVGQGGDQPQHF. The CDR3 coding sequence is TGTGCCAGCAGCCCTACAGTAGGGCAGGGTGGCGATCAGCCCCAGCATTTT. The V and J genes are TRBV7-6 and TRBJ1-5; D is possibly TRBD1 (5 bases). The CDR3 loop spans 17 amino acids. The germline V gene encodes CDR1 SGHVS and CDR2 FNYEAQ. The V and J ends lost 5 bases and 5 bases respectively, with 22 bases between them.

This clone was detected only a few times. The J gene is TRBJ2-7, the V gene TRBV19; no clear D. Per germline, CDR1 LNHDA and CDR2 SQIVND (reference sequence). The germline V and J ends were trimmed by 4 bases and 7 bases, with 8 bases remaining between them. This CDR3 is built from 11 residues. In DNA, the CDR3 is TGTGCCAGTAGTAGAGACCGGGAGCAGTACTTC. It specifies CASSRDREQYF.

The chain has TRBV24-1 and TRBJ1-5; 7 bases are a match to TRBD1. V trimming: 4 bases; J trimming: 0 bases; junction bases outside the gene matches: 5. The CDR3 is 16 amino acids. Germline V CDR1 and CDR2: KGHDR, SFDVKD. CDR3 sequence: CATSDRDSLSNQPQHF. CDR3 coding DNA: TGTGCCACCAGTGACAGGGACAGCCTTAGCAATCAGCCCCAGCATTTT.

This sequence joins TRBV6-2 or TRBV6-3 and TRBJ1-4, with 8 bases identical to TRBD1. This CDR3 contains 15 residues. Germline CDR1 and CDR2: MNHEY and SVGEGT. V dropped 5 bases and J dropped 3; count of bases not matched to a gene: 5. The CDR3 loop reads CASSRPRGPNEKLFF. CDR3 nucleotide sequence: TGTGCCAGCAGTCGTCCCAGGGGGCCTAATGAAAAACTGTTTTTT.

The chain joins TRBV24-1 to TRBJ2-1; 7 bases line up with TRBD1. CDR3 length: 16 residues. Germline CDR1 KGHDR, CDR2 SFDVKD. J was trimmed by 0 bases and V by 2 bases; bases with no gene match: 3. The CDR3 DNA follows: TGTGCCACCAGTGATTCAGGGGGTAGCTCCTACAATGAGCAGTTCTTC. Encoded protein: CATSDSGGSSYNEQFF.